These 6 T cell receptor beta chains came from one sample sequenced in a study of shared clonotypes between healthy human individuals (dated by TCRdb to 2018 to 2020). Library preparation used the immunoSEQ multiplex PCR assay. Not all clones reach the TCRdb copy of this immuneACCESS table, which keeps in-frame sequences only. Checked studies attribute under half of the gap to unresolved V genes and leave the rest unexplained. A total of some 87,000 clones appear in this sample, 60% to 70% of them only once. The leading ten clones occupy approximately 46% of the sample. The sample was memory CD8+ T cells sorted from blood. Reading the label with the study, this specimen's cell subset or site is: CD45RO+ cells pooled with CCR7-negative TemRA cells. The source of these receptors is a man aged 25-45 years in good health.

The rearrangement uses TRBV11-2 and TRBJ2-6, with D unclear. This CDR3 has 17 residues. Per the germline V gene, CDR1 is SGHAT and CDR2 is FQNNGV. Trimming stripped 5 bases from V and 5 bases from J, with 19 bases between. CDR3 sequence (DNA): TGTGCCAGCAGCAGCAGTCGGCAACAAAGTCGGGCCAACGTCCTGACTTTC. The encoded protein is CASSSSRQQSRANVLTF.

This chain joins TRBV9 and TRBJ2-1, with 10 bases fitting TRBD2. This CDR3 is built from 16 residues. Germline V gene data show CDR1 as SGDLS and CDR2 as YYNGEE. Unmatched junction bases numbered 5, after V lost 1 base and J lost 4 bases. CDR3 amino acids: CASSVIPGLAYNEQFF. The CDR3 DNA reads TGTGCCAGCAGCGTAATCCCGGGACTAGCGTACAATGAGCAGTTCTTC. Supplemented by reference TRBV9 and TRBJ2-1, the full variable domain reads DSGVTQTPKHLITATGQRVTLRCSPRSGDLSVYWYQQSLDQGLQFLIQYYNGEERAKGNILERFSAQQFPDLHSELNLSSLELGDSALYFCASSVIPGLAYNEQFFGPGTRLTVL.

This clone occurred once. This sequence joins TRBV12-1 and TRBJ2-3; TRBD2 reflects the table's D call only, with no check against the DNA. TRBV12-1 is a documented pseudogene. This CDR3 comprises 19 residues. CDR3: CASSLGTSGRAGVTDTQYF. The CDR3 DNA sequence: TGTGCCAGCAGCCTCGGGACTAGCGGGAGGGCCGGTGTAACAGATACGCAGTATTTT.

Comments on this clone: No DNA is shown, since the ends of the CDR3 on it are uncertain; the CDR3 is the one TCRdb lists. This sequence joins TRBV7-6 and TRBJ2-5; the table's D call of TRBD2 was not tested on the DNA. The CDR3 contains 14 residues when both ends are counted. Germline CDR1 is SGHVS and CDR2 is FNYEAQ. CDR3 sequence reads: CASSTEVASGTRYF.

The CDR3 nucleotides are TGTGCCAGCAGCCCAAGGACAGCCTCTGGAAACACCATATATTTT. Translated, it gives CASSPRTASGNTIYF. The chain combines TRBV9 with TRBJ1-3; a possible D gene is TRBD1 (6 bases). The CDR3 is 15 residues long. CDR1 is SGDLS, CDR2 YYNGEE, per germline. Trimming cost V 4 bases and J 0 bases, with 11 bases left between them.

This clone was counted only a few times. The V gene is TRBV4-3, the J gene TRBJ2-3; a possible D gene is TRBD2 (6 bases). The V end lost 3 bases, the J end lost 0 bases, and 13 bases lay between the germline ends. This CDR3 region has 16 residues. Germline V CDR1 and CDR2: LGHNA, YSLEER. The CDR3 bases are TGCGCCAGCAGCCATGGAATAGCGGCTAGCACAGATACGCAGTATTTT. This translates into CASSHGIAASTDTQYF.